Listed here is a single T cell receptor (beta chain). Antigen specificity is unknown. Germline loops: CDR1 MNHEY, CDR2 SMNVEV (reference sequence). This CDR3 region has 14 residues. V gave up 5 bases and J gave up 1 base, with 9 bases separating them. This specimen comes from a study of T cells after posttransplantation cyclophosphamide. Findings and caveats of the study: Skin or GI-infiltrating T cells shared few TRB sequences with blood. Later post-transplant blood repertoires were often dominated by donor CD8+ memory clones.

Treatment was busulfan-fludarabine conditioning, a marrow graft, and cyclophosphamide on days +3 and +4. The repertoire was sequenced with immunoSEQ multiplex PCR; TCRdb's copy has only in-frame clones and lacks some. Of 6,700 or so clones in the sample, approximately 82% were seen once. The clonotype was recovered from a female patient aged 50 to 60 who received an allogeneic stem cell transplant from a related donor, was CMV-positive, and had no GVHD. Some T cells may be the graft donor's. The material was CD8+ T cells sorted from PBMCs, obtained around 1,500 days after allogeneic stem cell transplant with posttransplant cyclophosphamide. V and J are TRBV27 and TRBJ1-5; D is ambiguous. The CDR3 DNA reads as TGTGCCAGCAGTCCACTATCGAGCAATCAGCCCCAGCATTTT. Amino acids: CASSPLSSNQPQHF.